The 2 T cell receptor beta chains in this list originate from one sample, sequenced in a study of blood T cell repertoires in COVID-19. TCRdb's table, derived via immunoSEQ multiplex PCR, lists solely in-frame clones and lacks some. The sample has under 150,000 clones, about 75% seen once; the top ten hold more than 15%. The sequenced sample consisted of peripheral blood. Receptors originate from an older man with acute or convalescent COVID-19.

The chain carries TRBV19 and TRBJ1-2; 10 nucleotides agree with TRBD1. The trim removed 4 bases at V and 2 bases at J, leaving 4 bases unmatched. Per the germline V gene, CDR1 is LNHDA and CDR2 is SQIVND (reference sequence). CDR3 length: 15 residues. CDR3 sequence (DNA): TGTGCCAGTAGTACCCGGGACAGGGGCAACTATGGCTACACCTTC. Protein: CASSTRDRGNYGYTF.

The DNA of the CDR3 is TGTGCCAGCAGCCGCAGGGTACCCAGGAACACCGGGGAGCTGTTTTTT. It yields the protein CASSRRVPRNTGELFF. The chain carries TRBV5-6 and TRBJ2-2, with D possibly being TRBD1 (5 bases). The CDR3 is made up of 16 amino acids. V was pared by 4 bases and J by 1 base, with 14 bases between. The germline CDR1 and CDR2 sequences are SGHDT and YYEEEE.